One T cell receptor beta chain is described in this entry. The sample is drawn from a study of blood T cell repertoires in COVID-19. As for the study in general: Specimens from acute and convalescent COVID-19 originated in the United States, Italy and Spain. T cells, B-cell-depleted T cells, or PBMCs provided the cDNA or gDNA that served as material.

Seattle patients were enrolled while actively infected and followed longitudinally. CDR1 is LGHNA, CDR2 YSLEER, per germline. The CDR3 sequence is 15 residues long. The V end was cut by 5 bases, the J end by 0 bases, with 13 bases between. In the study's own analysis: Nucleated cell counts were estimated from reference gene primer amplification. Sequencing was performed with immunoSEQ multiplex PCR; in TCRdb, only in-frame clones are kept and a portion is missing. That table supplies the V and J calls and clone size; D and trimming were determined from the DNA. The data show 200,000 to 250,000 clones, 83% seen once.

Sequencing was performed on peripheral blood. The sequence derives from a woman between 25 and 40 years old with COVID-19, enrolled during active disease. The rearrangement uses TRBV4-3 and TRBJ1-1; no clear D. In DNA, the CDR3 is TGCGCCAGCAGCTCCGGACGGACTATGAACACTGAAGCTTTCTTT. Translating gives CASSSGRTMNTEAFF.